This T cell receptor (beta chain) was obtained from a study of T cells after somatic rescue of genetic block. TCRdb's table, derived via immunoSEQ multiplex PCR, lists solely in-frame clones and lacks some. The sample contains tens of thousands of clones, 85% to 90% of which appear only once. The germline CDR1 and CDR2 sequences are SGHVS and FQNEAQ. The CDR3 totals 16 residues. V was shortened by 5 bases and J by 8 bases, with 21 bases between the two germline ends. This TCR was sampled from a woman between 18 and 30 years old. The V gene is TRBV7-8, the J gene TRBJ1-4; a weak D match, TRBD1 (5 bases). Specimen: peripheral blood mononuclear cells (PBMCs). CDR3 residues: CASSTSAGQGREKLFF. The CDR3 DNA is TGTGCCAGCAGCACCTCTGCGGGGCAGGGAAGGGAAAAACTGTTTTTT.